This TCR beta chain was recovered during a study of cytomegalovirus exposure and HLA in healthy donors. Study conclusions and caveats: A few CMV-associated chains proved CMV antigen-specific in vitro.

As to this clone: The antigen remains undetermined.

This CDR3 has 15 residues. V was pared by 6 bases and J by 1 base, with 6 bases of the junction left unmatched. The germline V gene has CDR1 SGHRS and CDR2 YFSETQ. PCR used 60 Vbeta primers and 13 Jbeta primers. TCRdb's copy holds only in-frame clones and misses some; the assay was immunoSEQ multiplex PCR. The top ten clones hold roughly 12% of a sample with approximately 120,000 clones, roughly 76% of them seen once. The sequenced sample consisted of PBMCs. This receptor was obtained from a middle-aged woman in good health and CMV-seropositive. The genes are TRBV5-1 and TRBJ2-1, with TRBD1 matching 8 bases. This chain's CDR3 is CASTRGQASYNEQFF. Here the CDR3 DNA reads TGCGCCAGCACTCGGGGACAGGCGTCCTACAATGAGCAGTTCTTC.